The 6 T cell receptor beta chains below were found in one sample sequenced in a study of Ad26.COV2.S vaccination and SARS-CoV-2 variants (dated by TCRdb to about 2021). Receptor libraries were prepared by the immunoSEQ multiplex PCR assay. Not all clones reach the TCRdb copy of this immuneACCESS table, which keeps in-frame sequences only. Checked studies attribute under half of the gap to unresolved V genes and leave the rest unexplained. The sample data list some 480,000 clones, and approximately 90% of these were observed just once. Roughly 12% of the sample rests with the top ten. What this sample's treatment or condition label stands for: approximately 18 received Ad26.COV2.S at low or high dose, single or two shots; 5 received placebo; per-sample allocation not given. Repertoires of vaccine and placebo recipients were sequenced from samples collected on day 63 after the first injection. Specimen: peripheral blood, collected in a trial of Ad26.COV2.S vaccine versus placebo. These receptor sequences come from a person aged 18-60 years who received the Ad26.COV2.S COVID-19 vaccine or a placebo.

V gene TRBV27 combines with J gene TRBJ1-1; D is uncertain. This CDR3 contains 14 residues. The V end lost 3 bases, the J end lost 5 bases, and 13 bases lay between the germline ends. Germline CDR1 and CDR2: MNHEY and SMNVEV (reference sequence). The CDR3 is CASSFAGLLTEAFF. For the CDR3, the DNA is TGTGCCAGCAGTTTTGCGGGGTTACTTACTGAAGCTTTCTTT.

The CDR3 nucleotides read TGTGCCACCCGCGGCGCGGGGACAGATACGCAGTATTTT. The encoded protein is CATRGAGTDTQYF. The rearrangement joins TRBV15 to TRBJ2-3, with TRBD2 as a possible D gene (6 bases). Looked up from germline, CDR1 is LNHNV and CDR2 is YYDKDF (reference sequence). V lost 8 bases to trimming and J lost 3 bases, with 12 bases between them. This CDR3 has 13 amino acids.

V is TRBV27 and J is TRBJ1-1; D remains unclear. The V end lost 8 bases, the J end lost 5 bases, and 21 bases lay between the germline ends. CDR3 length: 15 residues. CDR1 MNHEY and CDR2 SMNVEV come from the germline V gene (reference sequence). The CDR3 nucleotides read TGTGCCAGCGGACGCCCCCTGGGATCTTTAACTGAAGCTTTCTTT. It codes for CASGRPLGSLTEAFF.

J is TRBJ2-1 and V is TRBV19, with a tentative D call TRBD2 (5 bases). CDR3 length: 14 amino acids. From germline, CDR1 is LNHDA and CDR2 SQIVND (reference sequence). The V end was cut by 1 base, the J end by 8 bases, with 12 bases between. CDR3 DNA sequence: TGTGCCAGTAGTATAGGGTGGGGAGTGGATGAGCAGTTCTTC. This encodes CASSIGWGVDEQFF.

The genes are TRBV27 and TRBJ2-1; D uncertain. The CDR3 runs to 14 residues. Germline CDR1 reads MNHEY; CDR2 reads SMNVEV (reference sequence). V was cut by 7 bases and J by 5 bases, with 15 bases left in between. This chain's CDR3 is CASKMAFAHNEQFF. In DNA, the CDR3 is TGTGCCAGCAAAATGGCCTTCGCCCACAATGAGCAGTTCTTC.

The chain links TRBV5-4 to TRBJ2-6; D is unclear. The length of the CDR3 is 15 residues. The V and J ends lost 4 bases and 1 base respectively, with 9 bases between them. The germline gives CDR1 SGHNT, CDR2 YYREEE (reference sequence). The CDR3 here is CASSLLGSGANVLTF. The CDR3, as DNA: TGTGCCAGCAGCCTGCTGGGGTCTGGGGCCAACGTCCTGACTTTC. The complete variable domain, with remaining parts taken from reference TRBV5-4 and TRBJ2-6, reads ETGVTQSPTHLIKTRGQQVTLRCSSQSGHNTVSWYQQALGQGPQFIFQYYREEENGRGNFPPRFSGLQFPNYSSELNVNALELDDSALYLCASSLLGSGANVLTFGAGSRLTVL.